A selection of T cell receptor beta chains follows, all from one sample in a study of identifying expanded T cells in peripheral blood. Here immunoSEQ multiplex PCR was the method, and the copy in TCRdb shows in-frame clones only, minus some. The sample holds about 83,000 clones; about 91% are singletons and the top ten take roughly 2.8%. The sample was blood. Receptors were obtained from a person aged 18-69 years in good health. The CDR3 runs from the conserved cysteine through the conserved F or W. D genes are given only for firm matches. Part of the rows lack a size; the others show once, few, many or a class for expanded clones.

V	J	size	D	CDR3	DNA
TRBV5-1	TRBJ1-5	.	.	CASSLNLDQPQHF	TGCGCCAGCAGCTTGAACTTAGATCAGCCCCAGCATTTT
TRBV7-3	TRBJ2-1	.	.	CASKPGSSDYNEQFF	TGTGCCAGCAAGCCTGGTAGTTCGGACTACAATGAGCAGTTCTTC
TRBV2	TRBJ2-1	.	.	CASRGGSEQFF	TGTGCCAGCAGAGGGGGTTCCGAGCAGTTCTTC
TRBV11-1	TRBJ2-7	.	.	CASSLGDTRSYEQYF	TGTGCCAGCAGCTTAGGAGACACCCGCTCCTACGAGCAGTACTTC
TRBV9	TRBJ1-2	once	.	CASSVVSGGDYGYTF	TGTGCCAGCAGCGTAGTTAGTGGAGGGGACTATGGCTACACCTTC
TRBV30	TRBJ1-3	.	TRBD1	CAWTGGLAGNTIYF	TGTGCCTGGACAGGGGGGTTGGCTGGAAACACCATATATTTT
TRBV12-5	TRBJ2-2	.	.	CASGLADTGELFF	TGTGCTAGTGGTTTGGCCGACACCGGGGAGCTGTTTTTT
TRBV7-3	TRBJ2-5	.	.	CASSSSQETQYF	TGTGCCAGCAGCAGCAGCCAAGAGACCCAGTACTTC
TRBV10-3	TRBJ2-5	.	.	CAISESTGNQETQYF	TGTGCCATCAGTGAGTCAACGGGGAACCAAGAGACCCAGTACTTC
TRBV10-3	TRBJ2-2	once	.	CAIAGGNGELFF	TGTGCCATAGCGGGCGGGAACGGGGAGCTGTTTTTT
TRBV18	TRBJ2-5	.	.	CASSPVVQAQETQYF	TGTGCCAGCTCACCAGTCGTACAGGCCCAAGAGACCCAGTACTTC
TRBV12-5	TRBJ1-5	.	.	CASGLGGPQPQHF	TGTGCTAGTGGTTTGGGGGGCCCTCAGCCCCAGCATTTT
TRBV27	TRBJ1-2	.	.	CASSRIYHGTGDIYGYTF	TGTGCCAGCAGTAGAATCTACCACGGGACTGGGGATATCTATGGCTACACCTTC
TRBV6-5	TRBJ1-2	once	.	CASSYVGKNNYGYTF	TGTGCCAGCAGTTATGTGGGCAAAAACAACTATGGCTACACCTTC
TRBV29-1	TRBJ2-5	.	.	CSVAEETQYF	TGCAGCGTTGCGGAAGAGACCCAGTACTTC
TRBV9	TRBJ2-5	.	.	CASSVRGGSQETQYF	TGTGCCAGCAGCGTAAGAGGGGGGTCCCAAGAGACCCAGTACTTC
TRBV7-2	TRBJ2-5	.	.	CASSLRGGRETQYF	TGTGCCAGCAGCTTAAGGGGGGGCAGGGAGACCCAGTACTTC
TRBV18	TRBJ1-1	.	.	CASSPPAGLNTEAFF	TGTGCCAGCTCACCACCGGCTGGGCTGAACACTGAAGCTTTCTTT
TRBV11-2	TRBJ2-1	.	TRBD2	CASTIAGGGLNEQFF	TGTGCCAGCACTATAGCGGGGGGGGGCCTCAATGAGCAGTTCTTC
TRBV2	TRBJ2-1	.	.	CASSDRNNEQFF	TGTGCCAGCAGTGACAGGAACAATGAGCAGTTCTTC
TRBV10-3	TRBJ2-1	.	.	CAISESIEFRFF	TGTGCCATCAGTGAGTCGATTGAGTTTCGGTTCTTC
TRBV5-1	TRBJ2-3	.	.	CASSLNTDTDTQYF	TGCGCCAGCAGCTTGAACACGGACACAGATACGCAGTATTTT
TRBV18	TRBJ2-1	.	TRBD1	CASSRDRGRSSYNEQFF	TGTGCCAGCTCCCGGGACAGGGGGCGAAGCTCCTACAATGAGCAGTTCTTC
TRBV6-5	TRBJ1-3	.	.	CASSYGRSPSGNTIYF	TGTGCCAGCAGTTACGGGAGGAGCCCCTCTGGAAACACCATATATTTT
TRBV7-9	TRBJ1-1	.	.	CASTIIGVNTEAFF	TGTGCCAGCACCATCATAGGGGTGAACACTGAAGCTTTCTTT
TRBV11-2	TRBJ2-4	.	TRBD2	CASRTSGGKNIQYF	TGTGCCAGCAGGACTAGCGGGGGGAAAAACATTCAGTACTTC
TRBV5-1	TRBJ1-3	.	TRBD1	CASSGEQGRRNTIYF	TGCGCCAGCAGCGGAGAACAGGGGAGGCGAAACACCATATATTTT
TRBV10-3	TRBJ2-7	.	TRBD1	CAISFTPGTGGEQYF	TGTGCCATCAGCTTTACCCCCGGGACAGGGGGCGAGCAGTACTTC
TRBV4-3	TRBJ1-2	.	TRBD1	CASSRDRGSYGYTF	TGCGCCAGCAGCCGAGACAGGGGCTCCTATGGCTACACCTTC
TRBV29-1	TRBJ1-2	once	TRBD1	CSVEGDRDRRYTF	TGCAGCGTTGAAGGGGACAGGGATCGACGCTACACCTTC
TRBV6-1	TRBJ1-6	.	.	CASSEKALNSPLHF	TGTGCCAGCAGTGAAAAGGCCCTAAATTCACCCCTCCACTTT
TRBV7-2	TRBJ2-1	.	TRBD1	CASRVPGQGGEQFF	TGTGCCAGCAGGGTTCCGGGACAGGGGGGTGAGCAGTTCTTC
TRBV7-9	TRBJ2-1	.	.	CASSSGTGVGNEQFF	TGTGCCAGCAGCTCCGGTACGGGGGTCGGAAATGAGCAGTTCTTC
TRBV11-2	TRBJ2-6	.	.	CASSPRGQQSSGANVLTF	TGTGCCAGCAGCCCCCGCGGACAGCAGAGCTCTGGGGCCAACGTCCTGACTTTC
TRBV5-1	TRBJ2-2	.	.	CASTLDSTTGELFF	TGCGCCAGCACCCTAGACAGTACCACCGGGGAGCTGTTTTTT
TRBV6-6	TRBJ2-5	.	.	CASRRGQQETQYF	TGTGCCAGCAGACGAGGACAGCAAGAGACCCAGTACTTC
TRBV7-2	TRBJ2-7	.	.	CASSVRGGEQYF	TGTGCCAGCAGCGTAAGAGGGGGGGAGCAGTACTTC
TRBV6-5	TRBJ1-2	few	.	CASSYLGSYGYTF	TGTGCCAGCAGTTACCTGGGCAGCTATGGCTACACCTTC
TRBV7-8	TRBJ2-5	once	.	CASSLSRGTQYF	TGTGCCAGCAGCTTAAGTAGGGGGACCCAGTACTTC
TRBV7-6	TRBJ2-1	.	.	CASSRLGGYNEQFF	TGTGCCAGCAGCCGGTTAGGAGGCTACAATGAGCAGTTCTTC
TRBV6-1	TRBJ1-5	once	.	CASSHRPEGPQHF	TGTGCCAGCAGTCACCGACCCGAGGGGCCCCAGCATTTT
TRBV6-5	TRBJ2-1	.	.	CASSLTPWAYNEQFF	TGTGCCAGCAGTTTGACCCCCTGGGCCTACAATGAGCAGTTCTTC